The source of this TCR beta chain is a study of T cells in Graves' hyperthyroidism and ophthalmopathy. Whole-study results and caveats: Blood samples included most of the expanded thyroid clonotypes exceeding 0.001.

Amplification yielded TCR beta CDR3 regions, with RNA transcripts as the source. A set of HTBI primers served as the primers for a first-round RT-PCR of the TCR CDR3. TCRdb processed the multiplex PCR reads anew with MiXCR; each CDR3 protein has one entry. The table shows 450,000 to 500,000 distinct CDR3 sequences, with about 20% occurring only once. Turning to this clonotype: Its antigen is not known.

Exclusion followed for patients with uncontrolled infection, other autoimmune disease, pregnancy or lactation. Thyroid ultrasound, orbital computed tomography, clinical symptoms, and serum thyroxine and TRAb underpinned diagnoses. PBMCs came from 8.5 to 10 ml fresh peripheral blood. V lost 6 bases and J lost 7, with 22 bases in between. CDR1 MNHEY and CDR2 SMNVEV come from the germline V gene (reference sequence). This CDR3 is built from 15 residues. The sequenced sample was blood. This receptor was identified in a woman aged 70 to 79 with Graves' ophthalmopathy. The V gene is TRBV27, the J gene TRBJ2-7; tentatively, D is TRBD2 (7 bases). In DNA form, the CDR3 reads TGTGCCAGCAGCCTAAAGGGAGGGGGTCCCCGGGAGCAGTACTTC. Translation: CASSLKGGGPREQYF.